The present TCR beta chain was sequenced within a study of T-cell memory formation after mild COVID-19. Points from the study as a whole: Pre-infection memory harbored some responding clones, suggesting cross-reactive memory joined.

As for this clonotype: Its specificity is not known.

TCR alpha and TCR beta cDNA libraries carrying sample barcodes and UMIs were produced by 5'RACE using constant-segment primers. TCRdb reanalysed the 5' RACE reads using MiXCR and keeps one entry per CDR3 protein. The profile shows 350,000 to 500,000 distinct CDR3 sequences, 20% of them singletons. The V and J ends lost 4 bases and 0 bases, in that order; junction bases with no gene match: 6. CDR3 length equals 17 residues. Looked up from germline, CDR1 is MGHRA and CDR2 is YSYEKL. This TCR came from an adult woman who had mild COVID-19 (a few samples of this study predate the infection). Cell type and time point are not known. Material: PBMCs or a T cell subset sorted from them (not recorded which). The chain links TRBV4-1 to TRBJ2-3; 11 bases map to TRBD1. The CDR3 sequence: CASSRSGTGGSTDTQYF. In DNA, the CDR3 is TGCGCCAGCAGCCGGTCCGGGACAGGGGGAAGCACAGATACGCAGTATTTT.